The subject of this entry is one T cell receptor (beta chain). The V gene's germline CDR1 is MNHEY and CDR2 SVGAGI. This CDR3 has 15 residues. V gave up 6 bases and J gave up 0 bases; unmatched junction bases: 3. The sample is drawn from a study of blood T cell repertoires in COVID-19. Some clones are missing from TCRdb's copy, which holds only in-frame ones; the method was immunoSEQ multiplex PCR. Of about 260,000 clones listed, around four fifths were seen once; the top ten hold under 5.5%. The chain couples TRBV6-5 to TRBJ2-2; 8 bases match TRBD1. This TCR was sampled from a man between 60 and 75 years old with acute or convalescent COVID-19. Material for sequencing was peripheral blood. The CDR3 region has the DNA TGTGCCAGCAGCCGACAGGGGTCGAACACCGGGGAGCTGTTTTTT. This codes for CASSRQGSNTGELFF.